These 2 T cell receptor beta chains came from one sample sequenced in a study of Ad26.COV2.S vaccination and SARS-CoV-2 variants. The data were produced by immunoSEQ multiplex PCR, yet TCRdb's version contains in-frame clones alone and is incomplete. This table has 430,000 or so clones, roughly 89% appearing once. This sample's treatment: around 19 received Ad26.COV2.S at low or high dose, single or two shots; roughly 5 received placebo; per-sample allocation not given. The study sampled participants on day 63 after the first vaccine or placebo injection. The sequenced sample was peripheral blood, obtained in a trial of Ad26.COV2.S vaccine versus placebo. The receptors stem from a person between 18 and 65 years old who received the Ad26.COV2.S COVID-19 vaccine or a placebo.

The CDR3: CASKWTSGNEQFF. CDR3 bases: TGTGCCAGCAAATGGACTAGCGGCAATGAGCAGTTCTTC. V and J are TRBV6-5 and TRBJ2-1, with 10 positions matching TRBD2. Trimming took 7 bases from V and 6 from J; bases not matched to a gene: 3. CDR3 length: 13 residues. CDR1 is MNHEY and CDR2 is SVGAGI in the germline V gene.

The CDR3 loop is CASSLDPGPNTEAFF. The CDR3 nucleotides read TGTGCCAGCAGCTTGGATCCGGGGCCGAACACTGAAGCTTTCTTT. The V call is TRBV5-6, the J call TRBJ1-1; possibly TRBD1 for D (5 bases). The germline V and J ends were trimmed by 0 bases and 1 base, with 10 bases remaining between them. This CDR3 is built from 15 residues. The germline CDR1 and CDR2 sequences are SGHDT and YYEEEE.